Sequencing of this T cell receptor (beta chain) was carried out in a study of T-cell memory formation after mild COVID-19. Each CDR3 protein gets one entry after TCRdb re-called the 5' RACE reads with MiXCR. The profile covers 250,000 to 300,000 distinct CDR3 sequences, with 15% to 20% appearing a single time and roughly 25% taken by the ten largest. V was pared by 5 bases and J by 0 bases, with 17 bases between. The CDR3 extends over 16 amino acids. The germline V gene has CDR1 SEHNR and CDR2 FQNEAQ (reference sequence). General study results and limits: Cross-reactive memory appears to have joined, as suggested by some responding clones showing up in pre-infection memory. Largely, contracting CD4+ clones fell within CM and EM, and contracting CD8+ clones within EMRA.

This clonotype was counted at least ten times. Its antigen remains unidentified. The chain carries TRBV7-9 and TRBJ2-7; D is possibly TRBD1 or TRBD2 (5 bases each). Source material: PBMCs or a T cell subset sorted from them (not recorded which). The receptor was derived from a young man who had mild COVID-19 (a few samples of this study predate the infection). Cell type and time point are not known. The CDR3 sequence is CASSPSAGTNSYEQYF. The CDR3 coding sequence is TGTGCCAGCAGCCCCTCGGCAGGGACCAACTCCTACGAGCAGTACTTC.